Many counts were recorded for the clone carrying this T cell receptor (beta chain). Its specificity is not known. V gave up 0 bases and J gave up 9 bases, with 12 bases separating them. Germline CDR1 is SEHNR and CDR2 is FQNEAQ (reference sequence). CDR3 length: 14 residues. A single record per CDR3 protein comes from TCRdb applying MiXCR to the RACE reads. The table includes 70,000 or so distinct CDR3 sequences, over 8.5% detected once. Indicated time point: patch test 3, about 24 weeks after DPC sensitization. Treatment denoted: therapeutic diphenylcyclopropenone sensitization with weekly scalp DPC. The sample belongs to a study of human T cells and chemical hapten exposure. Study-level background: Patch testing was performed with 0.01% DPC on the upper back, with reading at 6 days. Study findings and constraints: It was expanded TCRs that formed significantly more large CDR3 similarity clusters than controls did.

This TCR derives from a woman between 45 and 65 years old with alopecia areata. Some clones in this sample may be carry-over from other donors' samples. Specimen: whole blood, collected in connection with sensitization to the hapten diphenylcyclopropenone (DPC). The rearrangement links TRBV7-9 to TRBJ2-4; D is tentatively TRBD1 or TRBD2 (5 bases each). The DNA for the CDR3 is TGTGCCAGCAGCTTAGCAGGGACCGGCAGCATTCAGTACTTC. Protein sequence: CASSLAGTGSIQYF.